This TCR beta chain was sequenced in a study of T cell responses to AZD1222 COVID-19 vaccine. A note on this clone: What it binds is unknown.

TCRdb keeps only in-frame clones here, not all; method: immunoSEQ multiplex PCR. The sample shows 140,000 to 150,000 clones, about 94% of them seen only once. General observations from the study: Only a handful of people who got AZD1222 tested seropositive at baseline. Clonal diversity was possibly underestimated, and the donors were mostly white British, with more females.

The V and J ends lost 1 base and 6 bases respectively, with 12 bases between them. The germline V gene encodes CDR1 LNHNV and CDR2 YYDKDF (reference sequence). This CDR3 is built from 14 residues. The sequences come from peripheral blood, collected on day 0 of AZD1222 vaccination. The TCR sequence derives from an adult in good health. V and J are TRBV15 and TRBJ1-1, with unresolved D. The CDR3 DNA reads as TGTGCCACCAGCAGAGCTTCGTGGACGGCTGAAGCTTTCTTT. It codes for CATSRASWTAEAFF.